Below, one T cell receptor (beta chain) is given with its context. How the authors handled the data: Scientists estimated how many nucleated cells there were by amplifying reference gene primers. Method: immunoSEQ multiplex PCR; TCRdb's copy keeps in-frame clones and lacks some. V, J and clone size are those of that table, while D and trimming were read from the DNA. The table lists 90,000 to 110,000 clones, over 75% of them singletons. This specimen belongs to a study of blood T cell repertoires in COVID-19. Looking at the study overall: Samples taken during acute and convalescent COVID-19 were collected in the United States, Italy and Spain. Sources were T cells, B-cell-depleted T cells, or PBMCs; the material itself was cDNA or gDNA.

Material for sequencing was peripheral blood. The receptor comes from a man aged 45-65 years with acute or convalescent COVID-19.

CDR3 amino acids: CASSLAAGEADTQYF. The CDR3 DNA follows: TGTGCCAGCAGCTTAGCCGCGGGAGAAGCAGATACGCAGTATTTT. J is TRBJ2-3 and V is TRBV5-4, with 7 bases fitting TRBD2. Germline V gene data show CDR1 as SGHNT and CDR2 as YYREEE (reference sequence). V was pared by 2 bases and J by 4 bases, with 7 bases of the junction left unmatched. The CDR3 spans 15 residues.